Listed below are T cell receptor beta chains from one sample, sequenced in a study of a mutant IDH1 vaccine in newly diagnosed glioma. The antigens of these receptors remain unknown. Using immunoSEQ multiplex PCR, the repertoire was profiled, and TCRdb retains in-frame clones only, with some absent. The sample consists of about 60,000 clones, about 85% of them appearing once. The sample was PBMCs, taken from a glioma patient whose treatment included an IDH1 peptide vaccine. These receptors were taken from a young man with glioma. Both conserved end residues are part of each CDR3. A D gene is named only where the DNA matches it firmly. Rows may omit the clone size; those that give it use once, few, many or a size class.

j_call v_call d_call clone_size cdr3_aa cdr3_nt
TRBJ1-4 TRBV14 - - CASSQYVDNEKLFF TGTGCCAGCAGCCAATATGTCGATAATGAAAAACTGTTTTTT
TRBJ1-2 TRBV6-5 - - CASSYSRTPNYGYTF TGTGCCAGCAGTTACTCACGGACTCCTAACTATGGCTACACCTTC
TRBJ2-5 TRBV5-6 TRBD2 once CASSLLPGTSGGEETQYF TGTGCCAGCAGCTTACTCCCGGGGACTAGCGGGGGGGAAGAGACCCAGTACTTC
TRBJ1-5 TRBV18 - - CASSPTTGFNQPQHF TGTGCCAGCTCACCGACGACAGGATTCAATCAGCCCCAGCATTTT
TRBJ2-3 TRBV6-1 TRBD1 - CASEHGTGHTDTQYF TGTGCCAGTGAACACGGGACAGGGCACACAGATACGCAGTATTTT
TRBJ2-1 TRBV12-5 TRBD2 - CASGLAVVAGGYYNEQFF TGTGCTAGTGGTTTGGCGGTAGTCGCGGGGGGATACTACAATGAGCAGTTCTTC
TRBJ1-1 TRBV5-1 - - CASSLRGGDTEAFF TGCGCCAGCAGCTTAAGGGGAGGGGACACTGAAGCTTTCTTT
TRBJ1-2 TRBV29-1 - - CSVQEGVGYGYTF TGCAGCGTTCAGGAGGGGGTAGGCTATGGCTACACCTTC
TRBJ2-1 TRBV7-9 - - CASSLLNEQFF TGTGCCAGCAGCTTGTTGAATGAGCAGTTCTTC
TRBJ2-6 TRBV7-2 - - CASSFLHLSGANVLTF TGTGCCAGCAGCTTTTTACACCTATCTGGGGCCAACGTCCTGACTTTC
TRBJ2-7 TRBV7-9 - - CASSRLGGLVIDEQYF TGTGCCAGCAGTCGATTGGGGGGACTGGTAATCGACGAGCAGTACTTC
TRBJ2-7 TRBV27 TRBD1 - CASTTGTGNTYEQYF TGTGCCAGCACCACCGGGACAGGGAACACCTACGAGCAGTACTTC
TRBJ1-3 TRBV5-6 TRBD1 - CASSPLGTGTTGNTIYF TGTGCCAGCAGCCCACTGGGGACAGGGACCACCGGAAACACCATATATTTT
TRBJ2-7 TRBV2 TRBD2 - CASSPRHGTRADEQYF TGTGCCAGCAGTCCCCGACACGGGACTAGAGCTGACGAGCAGTACTTC
TRBJ1-2 TRBV25-1 - - CASSGSGYDGYTF TGTGCCAGCAGTGGGTCTGGGTATGATGGCTACACCTTC
TRBJ1-3 TRBV2 - - CASSERPQSSGNTIYF TGTGCCAGCAGTGAGCGACCCCAAAGCTCTGGAAACACCATATATTTT
TRBJ2-7 TRBV7-6 - - CASSLAKRSEQYF TGTGCCAGCAGCTTAGCGAAGCGCTCCGAGCAGTACTTC
TRBJ2-1 TRBV30 TRBD2 - CAWRLAGGKFF TGTGCCTGGCGGCTAGCGGGTGGAAAGTTCTTC
TRBJ2-7 TRBV5-6 TRBD1 - CASSFLVGRGSDEQYF TGTGCCAGCAGCTTTTTGGTGGGCAGGGGGTCGGACGAGCAGTACTTC
TRBJ2-1 TRBV25-1 - - CASSAPVGNNEQFF TGTGCCAGCAGTGCGCCAGTGGGAAACAATGAGCAGTTCTTC
TRBJ2-3 TRBV6-4 - once CASSDRGFTDTQYF TGTGCCAGCAGTGACCGGGGGTTCACAGATACGCAGTATTTT
TRBJ1-3 TRBV18 - - CASSPGSVGGSSGNTIYF TGTGCCAGCTCACCAGGGTCTGTCGGCGGATCCTCTGGAAACACCATATATTTT
TRBJ2-7 TRBV12-5 - - CASGLTGMSQYF TGTGCTAGTGGTTTGACAGGGATGTCGCAGTACTTC
TRBJ2-7 TRBV6-6 TRBD1 - CASSPRTGLYEQYF TGTGCCAGCAGTCCGAGGACAGGGCTCTACGAGCAGTACTTC